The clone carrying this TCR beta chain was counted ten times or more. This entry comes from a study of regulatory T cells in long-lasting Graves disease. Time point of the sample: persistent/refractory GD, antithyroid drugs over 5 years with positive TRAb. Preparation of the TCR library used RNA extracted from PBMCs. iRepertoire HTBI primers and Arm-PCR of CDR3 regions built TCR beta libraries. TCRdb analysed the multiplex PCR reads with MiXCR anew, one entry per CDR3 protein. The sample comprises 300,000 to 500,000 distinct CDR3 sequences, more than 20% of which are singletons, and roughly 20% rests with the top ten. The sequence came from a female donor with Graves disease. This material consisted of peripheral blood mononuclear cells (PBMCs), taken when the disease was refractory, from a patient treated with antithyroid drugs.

The CDR3 protein is CASSRAANLNTEAFF. The DNA for the CDR3 is TGTGCCAGCAGCAGGGCAGCCAACTTGAACACTGAAGCTTTCTTT. The chain combines TRBV7-2 with TRBJ1-1; no firm D call. V shed 5 bases and J shed 0 bases, with 13 bases lying between them. CDR1 is SGHTA, CDR2 FQGNSA, per germline. This CDR3 contains 15 residues.